This TCR beta chain was captured in a study of T-cell reconstitution after alpha-beta-depleted transplantation in children. Trimming shortened V by 3 bases and J by 7 bases, and 23 bases separated the two germline ends. The germline gives CDR1 SGDLS, CDR2 YYNGEE. The CDR3 runs to 17 residues. As it was prepared, the TCRbeta library received unique molecular identifiers. One entry per CDR3 protein, called by TCRdb with MiXCR from the PCR reads. The table includes 200,000 or so distinct CDR3 sequences, about 6% detected once. Points from the study as a whole: T-cell numbers and diversity one year post-transplant derived largely from freshly generated T cells. As was reported, about two months after transplant, alpha-beta T cells came from several hundred expanded graft clones. Surviving recipient T cells and thymic progenitors accounted for the high day-60 TCRbeta diversity observed in some patients.

This clonotype has a count of ten or more. What it binds is not known. This sequence joins TRBV9 and TRBJ2-1; D is perhaps TRBD1 or TRBD2 (5 bases each). The receptor was derived from a girl under two years old with combined immunodeficiency, due to receive a stem cell transplant. The source was PBMCs, collected before TCRalphabeta/CD19-depleted stem cell transplant. In DNA form, the CDR3 reads TGTGCCAGCAGCGATGGTATGAGTATTGGGGGTAGGAATGAGCAGTTCTTC. Amino acid sequence: CASSDGMSIGGRNEQFF.